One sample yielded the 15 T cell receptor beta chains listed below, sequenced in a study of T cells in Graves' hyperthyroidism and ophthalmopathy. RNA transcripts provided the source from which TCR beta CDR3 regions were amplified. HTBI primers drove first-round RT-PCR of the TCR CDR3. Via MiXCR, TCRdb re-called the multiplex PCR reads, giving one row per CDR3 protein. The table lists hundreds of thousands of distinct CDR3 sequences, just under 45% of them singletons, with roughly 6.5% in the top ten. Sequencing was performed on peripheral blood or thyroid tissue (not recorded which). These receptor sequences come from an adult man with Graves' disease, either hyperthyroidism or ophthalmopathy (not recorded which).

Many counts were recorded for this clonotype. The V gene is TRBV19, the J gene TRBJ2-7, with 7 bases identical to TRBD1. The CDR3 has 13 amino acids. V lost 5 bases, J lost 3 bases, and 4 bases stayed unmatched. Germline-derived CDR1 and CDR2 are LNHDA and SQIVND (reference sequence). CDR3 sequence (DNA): TGTGCCAGTAGTGACCGGGACAGCTACGAGCAGTACTTC. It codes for CASSDRDSYEQYF.

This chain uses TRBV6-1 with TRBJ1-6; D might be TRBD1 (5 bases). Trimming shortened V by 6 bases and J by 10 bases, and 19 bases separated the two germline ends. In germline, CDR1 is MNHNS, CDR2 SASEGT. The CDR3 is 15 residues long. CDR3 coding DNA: TGTGCCAGCAGACGGACACGGGTGAGCGCGTCACCCCTCCACTTT. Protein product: CASRRTRVSASPLHF.

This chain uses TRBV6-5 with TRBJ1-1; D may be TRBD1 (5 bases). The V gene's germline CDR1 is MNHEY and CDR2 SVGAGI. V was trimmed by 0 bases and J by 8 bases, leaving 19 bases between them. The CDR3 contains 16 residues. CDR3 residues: CASSYSTPYWGEEAFF. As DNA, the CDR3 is TGTGCCAGCAGTTACTCTACCCCTTATTGGGGGGAGGAAGCTTTCTTT.

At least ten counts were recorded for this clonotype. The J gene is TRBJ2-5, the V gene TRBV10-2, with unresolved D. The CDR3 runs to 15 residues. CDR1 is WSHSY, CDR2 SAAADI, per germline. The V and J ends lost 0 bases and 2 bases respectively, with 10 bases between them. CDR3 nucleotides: TGCGCCAGCAGTGAGTCGAATGCTAGACAAGAGACCCAGTACTTC. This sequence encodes CASSESNARQETQYF.

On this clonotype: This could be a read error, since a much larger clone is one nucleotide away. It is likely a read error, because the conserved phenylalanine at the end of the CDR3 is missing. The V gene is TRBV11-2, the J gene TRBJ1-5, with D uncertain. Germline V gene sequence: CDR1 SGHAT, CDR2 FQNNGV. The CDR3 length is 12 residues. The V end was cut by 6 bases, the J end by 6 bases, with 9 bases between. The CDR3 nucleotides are TGTGCCAGCAGGCCGGAACCTCAGCCCCAGCATCTT. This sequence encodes CASRPEPQPQHL.

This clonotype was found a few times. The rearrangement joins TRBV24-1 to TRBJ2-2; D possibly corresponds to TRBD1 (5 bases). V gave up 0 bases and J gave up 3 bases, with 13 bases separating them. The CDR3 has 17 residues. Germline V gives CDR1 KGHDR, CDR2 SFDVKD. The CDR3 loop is CATSDLQPGPHTGELFF. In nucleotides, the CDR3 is TGTGCCACCAGTGATTTGCAACCAGGGCCCCACACCGGGGAGCTGTTTTTT.

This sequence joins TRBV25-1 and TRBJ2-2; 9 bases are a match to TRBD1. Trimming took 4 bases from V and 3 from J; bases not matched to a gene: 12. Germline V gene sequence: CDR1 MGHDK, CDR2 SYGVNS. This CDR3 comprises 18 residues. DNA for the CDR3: TGTGCCAGCAGTGCTCGCACCGGACAGGGGTCCGACACCGGGGAGCTGTTTTTT. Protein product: CASSARTGQGSDTGELFF.

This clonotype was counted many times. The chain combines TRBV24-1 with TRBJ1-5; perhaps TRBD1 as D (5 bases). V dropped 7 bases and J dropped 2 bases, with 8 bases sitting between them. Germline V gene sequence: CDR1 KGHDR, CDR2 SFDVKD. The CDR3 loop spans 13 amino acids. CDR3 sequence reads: CATRGGGNQPQHF. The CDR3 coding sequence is TGTGCCACCAGGGGGGGTGGCAATCAGCCCCAGCATTTT.

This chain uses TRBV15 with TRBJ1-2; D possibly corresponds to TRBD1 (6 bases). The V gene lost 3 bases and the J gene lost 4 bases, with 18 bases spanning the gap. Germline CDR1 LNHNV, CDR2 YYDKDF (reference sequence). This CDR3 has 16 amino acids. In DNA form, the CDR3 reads TGTGCCACCAGCAGCGAGAATAGGGGGATCAGCTATGGCTACACCTTC. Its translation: CATSSENRGISYGYTF.

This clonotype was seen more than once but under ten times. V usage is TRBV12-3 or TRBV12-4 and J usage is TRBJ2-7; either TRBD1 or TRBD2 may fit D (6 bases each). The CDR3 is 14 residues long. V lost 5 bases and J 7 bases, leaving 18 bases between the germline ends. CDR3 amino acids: CASSARGPPGEQYF. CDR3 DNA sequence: TGTGCCAGCAGTGCCCGGGGGCCGCCGGGTGAGCAGTACTTC.

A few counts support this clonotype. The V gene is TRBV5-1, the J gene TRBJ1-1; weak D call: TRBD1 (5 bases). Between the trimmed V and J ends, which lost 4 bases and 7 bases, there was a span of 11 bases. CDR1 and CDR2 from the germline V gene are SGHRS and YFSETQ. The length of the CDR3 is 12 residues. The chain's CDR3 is CASSGFRDEAFF. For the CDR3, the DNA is TGCGCCAGCAGCGGCTTCAGGGATGAAGCTTTCTTT.

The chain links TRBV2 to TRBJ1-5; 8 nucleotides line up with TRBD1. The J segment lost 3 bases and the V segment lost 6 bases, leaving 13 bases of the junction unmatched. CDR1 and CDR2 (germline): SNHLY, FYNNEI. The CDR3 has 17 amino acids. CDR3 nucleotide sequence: TGTGCCAGCAGCCCCGCGGGACAGGTCAAATTCAATCAGCCCCAGCATTTT. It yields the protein CASSPAGQVKFNQPQHF.

The CDR3 DNA reads as TGTGCCAGCAGCGTTAGCACAGGGCTAGGATATGGCTACACCTTC. Its translation: CASSVSTGLGYGYTF. V usage is TRBV7-2 and J usage is TRBJ1-2; tentative D call: TRBD1 (6 bases). This CDR3 is built from 15 residues. Germline V gene lookup returns CDR1 SGHTA and CDR2 FQGNSA. V lost 5 bases and J 5 bases, leaving 18 bases between the germline ends.

The CDR3 DNA sequence: TGTGCCAGCAGCCAAGACAGGGCTCCCCATTATTATGGCTACACCTTC. Translating gives CASSQDRAPHYYGYTF. This chain connects TRBV14 to TRBJ1-2; TRBD1 is a possible D gene (5 bases). The germline V gene has CDR1 SGHDN and CDR2 FVKESK. The length of the CDR3 is 16 residues. Deletions cut 0 bases from V and 5 bases from J, with 16 bases between.

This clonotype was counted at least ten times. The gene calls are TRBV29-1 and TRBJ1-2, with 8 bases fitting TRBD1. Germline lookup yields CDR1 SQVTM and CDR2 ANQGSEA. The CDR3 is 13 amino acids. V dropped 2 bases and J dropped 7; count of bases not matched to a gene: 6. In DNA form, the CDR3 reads TGCAGCGTTGAAAGGCAGGGGGCGAGTGGCTACACCTTC. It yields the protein CSVERQGASGYTF.